Following are 27 T cell receptor beta chains from one sample sequenced in a study of T cell responses to AZD1222 COVID-19 vaccine. Sequencing was performed with immunoSEQ multiplex PCR; in TCRdb, only in-frame clones are kept and a portion is missing. Of 67,000 or so clones detected, roughly 84% appear once; the ten largest clones hold over 7.5%. The source material was peripheral blood, sampled on day 0 of AZD1222 vaccination. The receptors were sampled from an adult in good health.

The rearrangement links TRBV3-1 (or the pseudogene TRBV3-2) to TRBJ2-7; D gene ambiguous. CDR1 and CDR2 from the germline V gene are LGHDT and YNNKEL (reference sequence). This CDR3 has 16 amino acids. V was pared by 2 bases and J by 2 bases, with 16 bases between. CDR3: CASSQYPRAITYEQYF. In DNA form, the CDR3 reads TGTGCCAGCAGCCAATACCCACGAGCGATAACCTACGAGCAGTACTTC.

This clone has a handful of counts. This chain links TRBV19 with TRBJ1-4; 8 bases map to TRBD1. Looked up from germline, CDR1 is LNHDA and CDR2 is SQIVND (reference sequence). The ends lost 5 bases at V and 8 bases at J; junction bases unmatched: 4. The CDR3 extends over 13 amino acids. For the CDR3, the DNA is TGTGCCAGTAGTCCGGCAGGGGGCGAAAAACTGTTTTTT. This encodes CASSPAGGEKLFF.

The rearrangement joins TRBV3-1 (or the pseudogene TRBV3-2) to TRBJ2-7; the match to TRBD2 covers 10 bases. This CDR3 is built from 16 residues. CDR1 LGHDT and CDR2 YNNKEL come from the germline V gene (reference sequence). The V segment lost 3 bases and the J segment 3 bases; nucleotides outside the gene matches: 8. CDR3 sequence reads: CASSQHESGGDYEQYF. CDR3 nucleotide sequence: TGTGCCAGCAGCCAGCATGAAAGCGGGGGGGACTACGAGCAGTACTTC.

A few counts support this clone. This chain uses TRBV2 with TRBJ1-5, with 8 bases fitting TRBD1. The junction had 9 bases not matched to a gene; V was cut back by 7 bases and J by 4 bases. Per the germline V gene, CDR1 is SNHLY and CDR2 is FYNNEI. The CDR3 covers 15 residues. The chain's CDR3 is CASNTGQAVNQPQHF. CDR3 in DNA: TGTGCCAGCAATACGGGACAGGCGGTAAATCAGCCCCAGCATTTT.

The genes are TRBV5-4 and TRBJ1-2; weak D call: TRBD1 (5 bases). This CDR3 spans 14 amino acids. Germline V CDR1 and CDR2: SGHNT, YYREEE (reference sequence). V lost 3 bases, J lost 4 bases, and 13 bases lay in between. In DNA, the CDR3 is TGTGCCAGCAGCTCGTTGGACAATTCCTATGGCTACACCTTC. Protein: CASSSLDNSYGYTF.

J is TRBJ2-1 and V is TRBV5-5; 9 nucleotides agree with TRBD2. J gave up 8 bases and V 4 bases, and 10 bases lay outside the gene matches. Germline V gene sequence: CDR1 SGHKS, CDR2 YYEKEE (reference sequence). The length of the CDR3 is 15 residues. CDR3 in amino acids: CASSPSGALVYEQFF. Here the CDR3 DNA reads TGTGCCAGCAGCCCTAGCGGGGCCCTTGTCTATGAGCAGTTCTTC.

This clone was seen only once. The gene calls are TRBV5-6 and TRBJ1-6, with D tentatively TRBD1 (5 bases). Germline values: CDR1 SGHDT, CDR2 YYEEEE. V was shortened by 2 bases and J by 7 bases, with 10 bases between the two germline ends. This CDR3 is built from 14 residues. The CDR3 protein is CASSFRDGNSPLHF. CDR3 coding DNA: TGTGCCAGCAGCTTCCGGGACGGGAATTCACCCCTCCACTTT.

V is TRBV5-1 and J is TRBJ2-3; the D is unclear. Germline V gene sequence: CDR1 SGHRS, CDR2 YFSETQ. CDR3 size: 15 residues. V lost 4 bases to trimming and J lost 3 bases, with 15 bases between them. The CDR3 bases are TGCGCCAGCAGCCCAGCCAGCCTTGGGACAGATACGCAGTATTTT. It is translated as CASSPASLGTDTQYF. The full variable domain, rest sourced from reference TRBV5-1 and TRBJ2-3, is KAGVTQTPRYLIKTRGQQVTLSCSPISGHRSVSWYQQTPGQGLQFLFEYFSETQRNKGNFPGRFSGRQFSNSRSEMNVSTLELGDSALYLCASSPASLGTDTQYFGPGTRLTVL.

This chain uses TRBV9 with TRBJ2-2; 8 nucleotides agree with TRBD1. V trimming: 0 bases; J trimming: 4 bases; junction bases outside the gene matches: 5. Germline CDR1 SGDLS, CDR2 YYNGEE. The CDR3 covers 16 residues. The CDR3 DNA sequence: TGTGCCAGCAGCGTAGTACCAGGGGGCACCACCGGGGAGCTGTTTTTT. It specifies CASSVVPGGTTGELFF.

The chain recombines TRBV7-8 with TRBJ2-7; D call uncertain. Per the germline V gene, CDR1 is SGHVS and CDR2 is FQNEAQ. The CDR3 covers 13 residues. Trimming removed 0 bases from V and 1 base from J, with 4 bases in between. The CDR3 coding sequence is TGTGCCAGCAGCTTAGCGGAGTCCTACGAGCAGTACTTC. It specifies CASSLAESYEQYF.

The gene calls are TRBV4-1 and TRBJ2-2, with 9 bases matching TRBD1. The junction had 6 bases not matched to a gene; V was cut back by 0 bases and J by 4 bases. The CDR3 has 17 amino acids. Germline CDR1 MGHRA, CDR2 YSYEKL. The CDR3 DNA reads as TGCGCCAGCAGCCAAGAGGGGACAGGGAGGGGCACCGGGGAGCTGTTTTTT. This translates into CASSQEGTGRGTGELFF.

The chain recombines TRBV7-2 with TRBJ2-1, with TRBD2 as a possible D gene (5 bases). Germline assignment: CDR1 SGHTA and CDR2 FQGNSA. Trimming shortened V by 2 bases and J by 0 bases, and 11 bases separated the two germline ends. This CDR3 has 16 amino acids. CDR3 nucleotide sequence: TGTGCCAGCAGCTTATCCCCGGGGAGCTCCTACAATGAGCAGTTCTTC. Translating gives CASSLSPGSSYNEQFF.

The chain employs TRBV9 and TRBJ2-3, with TRBD2 matching 8 bases. Germline V gene lookup returns CDR1 SGDLS and CDR2 YYNGEE. V trimming: 0 bases; J trimming: 8 bases; junction bases outside the gene matches: 11. This CDR3 has 16 amino acids. The CDR3 DNA reads as TGTGCCAGCAGCGTAGAGGCGGGGGGTCCTTCGGGTACGCAGTATTTT. This gives the protein CASSVEAGGPSGTQYF.

J is TRBJ1-1 and V is TRBV9; D is ambiguous. Trimming pared 0 bases from V and 0 bases from J, leaving 6 bases between. Per germline, CDR1 SGDLS and CDR2 YYNGEE. The CDR3 covers 14 residues. CDR3 sequence reads: CASSVEAMNTEAFF. CDR3 nucleotides: TGTGCCAGCAGCGTAGAGGCTATGAACACTGAAGCTTTCTTT.

This rearrangement joins TRBV4-3 to TRBJ1-1; possible D gene TRBD1, 5 bases. The CDR3 consists of 15 residues. V was clipped by 0 bases and J by 1 base, with 9 bases between them. Germline CDR1 reads LGHNA; CDR2 reads YSLEER. The DNA for the CDR3 is TGCGCCAGCAGCCAAGACCCGGGACGGAACACTGAAGCTTTCTTT. This gives the protein CASSQDPGRNTEAFF.

The CDR3 coding sequence is TGTGCCAGCTCACCTGAGGCAGGTCATCAGCCCCAGCATTTT. This sequence encodes CASSPEAGHQPQHF. The chain employs TRBV18 and TRBJ1-5; D not certain. V lost 3 bases and J 5 bases, leaving 11 bases between the germline ends. The CDR3 covers 14 residues. The germline gives CDR1 KGHSH, CDR2 LQKENI.

The chain couples TRBV7-3 to TRBJ2-5; 7 nucleotides line up with TRBD2. Germline V gives CDR1 SGHTA, CDR2 FQGTGA. This CDR3 is built from 14 residues. Losses at the gene ends were 3 bases for V and 4 bases for J; bases not matched to a gene: 5. The CDR3 DNA reads TGTGCCAGCAGCTTGGGGGGGTACAGAGAGACCCAGTACTTC. This codes for CASSLGGYRETQYF. Based on the CDR3 plus reference TRBV7-3 and TRBJ2-5, the full variable domain is GAGVSQTPSNKVTEKGKYVELRCDPISGHTALYWYRQSLGQGPEFLIYFQGTGAADDSGLPNDRFFAVRPEGSVSTLKIQRTERGDSAVYLCASSLGGYRETQYFGPGTRLLVL.

This chain connects TRBV6-5 to TRBJ1-6; no clear D gene. The germline gives CDR1 MNHEY, CDR2 SVGAGI. The V end was cut by 5 bases, the J end by 0 bases, with 2 bases between. The CDR3 contains 13 residues. Written as DNA, the CDR3 is TGTGCCAGCAGTCCCTCCTATAATTCACCCCTCCACTTT. This sequence encodes CASSPSYNSPLHF.

The chain has TRBV18 and TRBJ2-1; the match to TRBD1 covers 9 bases. The CDR3 is 15 residues long. The V and J ends lost 0 bases and 4 bases, in that order; junction bases with no gene match: 1. Germline CDR1 is KGHSH and CDR2 is LQKENI. For the CDR3, the DNA is TGTGCCAGCTCACCACCGGGACAGGGATACAATGAGCAGTTCTTC. The encoded protein is CASSPPGQGYNEQFF. Based on the CDR3 plus reference TRBV18 and TRBJ2-1, the full variable domain is NAGVMQNPRHLVRRRGQEARLRCSPMKGHSHVYWYRQLPEEGLKFMVYLQKENIIDESGMPKERFSAEFPKEGPSILRIQQVVRGDSAAYFCASSPPGQGYNEQFFGPGTRLTVL.

This clone was seen once. CDR3: CASSFGGEQYF. The CDR3 bases are TGTGCCAGCAGTTTCGGCGGCGAGCAGTACTTC. V gene TRBV12-3 or TRBV12-4 combines with J gene TRBJ2-7; D gene ambiguous. The CDR3 is 11 amino acids. V was trimmed by 3 bases and J by 6 bases, leaving 6 bases between them.

V and J are TRBV27 and TRBJ1-5; 9 positions agree with TRBD1. The germline CDR1 and CDR2 sequences are MNHEY and SMNVEV (reference sequence). V shed 6 bases and J 7 bases; nucleotides not matched to a gene: 4. The CDR3 consists of 13 residues. The CDR3 sequence: CASSIDRGQPQHF. For the CDR3, the DNA is TGTGCCAGCAGCATCGACAGGGGGCAGCCCCAGCATTTT.

The J gene is TRBJ2-1, the V gene TRBV28; 8 nucleotides line up with TRBD2. This CDR3 has 14 residues. The V gene end was trimmed by 2 bases and the J gene end by 3 bases; junction bases not matched to a gene: 0. The V gene's germline CDR1 is MDHEN and CDR2 SYDVKM. The CDR3 loop is CASSLAGGYNEQFF. The DNA for the CDR3 is TGTGCCAGCAGTTTAGCGGGGGGCTACAATGAGCAGTTCTTC.

The chain employs TRBV6-2 or TRBV6-3 and TRBJ2-6, with D possibly matching TRBD1 (6 bases). The CDR3 runs to 17 residues. V was clipped by 6 bases and J by 0 bases, with 15 bases between them. Germline V gene sequence: CDR1 MNHEY, CDR2 SVGEGT. CDR3 sequence (DNA): TGTGCCAGCAGCCCTTGGGGGCACAGCTCTGGGGCCAACGTCCTGACTTTC. It encodes CASSPWGHSSGANVLTF.

The chain employs TRBV6-5 and TRBJ2-5, with unresolved D. V gave up 2 bases and J gave up 5 bases, with 3 bases separating them. The CDR3 length is 11 residues. Germline CDR1 and CDR2: MNHEY and SVGAGI. The CDR3 DNA sequence: TGTGCCAGCAGTTACCGGGAGACCCAGTACTTC. Translation: CASSYRETQYF.

The CDR3, as DNA: TGTGCCAGCAGTTACCTGGGGAGCACGGTGGGTGAAAAACTGTTTTTT. Translated: CASSYLGSTVGEKLFF. V gene TRBV6-5 combines with J gene TRBJ1-4; D is uncertain. This CDR3 comprises 16 residues. V gave up 2 bases and J gave up 7 bases, with 17 bases separating them. Germline assignment: CDR1 MNHEY and CDR2 SVGAGI.

For the CDR3, the DNA is TGTGCCAGCAGCAAGGGGAGCTCTGGGGCCAACGTCCTGACTTTC. This codes for CASSKGSSGANVLTF. The chain uses TRBV7-9 and TRBJ2-6, with D perhaps being TRBD1 or TRBD2 (5 bases each). This CDR3 has 15 amino acids. The ends were cut back, 5 bases at V and 0 bases at J, with 8 bases in the middle. Germline-derived CDR1 and CDR2 are SEHNR and FQNEAQ (reference sequence).

The CDR3 bases are TGTGCCAGCAGCCGAGGTGGCGAGGTCCACACCTTC. Its protein is CASSRGGEVHTF. The V and J genes are TRBV7-9 and TRBJ1-2; no reliable D call. Looked up from germline, CDR1 is SEHNR and CDR2 is FQNEAQ (reference sequence). V was shortened by 5 bases and J by 12 bases, with 16 bases between the two germline ends. The CDR3 extends over 12 amino acids.